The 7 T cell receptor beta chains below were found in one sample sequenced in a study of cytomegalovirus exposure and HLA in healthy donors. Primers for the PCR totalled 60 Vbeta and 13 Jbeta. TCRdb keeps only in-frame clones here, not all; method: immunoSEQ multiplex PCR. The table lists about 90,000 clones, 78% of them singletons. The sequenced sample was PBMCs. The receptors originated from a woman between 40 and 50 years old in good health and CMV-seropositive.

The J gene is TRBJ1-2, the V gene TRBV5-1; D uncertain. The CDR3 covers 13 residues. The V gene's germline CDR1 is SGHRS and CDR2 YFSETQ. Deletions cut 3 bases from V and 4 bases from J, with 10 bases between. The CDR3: CASSSGVSYGYTF. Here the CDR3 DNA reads TGCGCCAGCAGCTCCGGGGTTTCCTATGGCTACACCTTC.

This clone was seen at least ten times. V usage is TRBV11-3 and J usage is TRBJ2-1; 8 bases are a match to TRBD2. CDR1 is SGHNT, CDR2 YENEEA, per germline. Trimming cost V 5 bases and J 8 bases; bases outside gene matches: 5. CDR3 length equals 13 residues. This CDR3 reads CASSTGLVDEQFF. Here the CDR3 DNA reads TGTGCCAGCAGCACGGGACTAGTCGATGAGCAGTTCTTC. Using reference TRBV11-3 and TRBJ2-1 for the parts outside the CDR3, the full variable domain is EAGVVQSPRYKIIEKKQPVAFWCNPISGHNTLYWYLQNLGQGPELLIRYENEEAVDDSQLPKDRFSAERLKGVDSTLKIQPAELGDSAVYLCASSTGLVDEQFFGPGTRLTVL.

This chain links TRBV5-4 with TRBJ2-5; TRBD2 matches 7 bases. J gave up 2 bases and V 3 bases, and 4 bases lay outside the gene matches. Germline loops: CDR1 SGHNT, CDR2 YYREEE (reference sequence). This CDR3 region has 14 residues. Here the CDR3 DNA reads TGTGCCAGCAGCTCGGCTAGCGGACAAGAGACCCAGTACTTC. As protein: CASSSASGQETQYF. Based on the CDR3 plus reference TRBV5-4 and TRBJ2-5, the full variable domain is ETGVTQSPTHLIKTRGQQVTLRCSSQSGHNTVSWYQQALGQGPQFIFQYYREEENGRGNFPPRFSGLQFPNYSSELNVNALELDDSALYLCASSSASGQETQYFGPGTRLLVL.

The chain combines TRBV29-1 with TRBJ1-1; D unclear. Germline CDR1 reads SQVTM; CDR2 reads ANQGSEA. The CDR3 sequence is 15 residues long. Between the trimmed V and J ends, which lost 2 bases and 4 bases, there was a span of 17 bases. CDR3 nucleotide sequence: TGCAGCGTTGAACATCAAAAGAGGTCGGGCACTGAAGCTTTCTTT. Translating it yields CSVEHQKRSGTEAFF.

CDR3 protein: CASSLIVGYEQYF. DNA for the CDR3: TGTGCCAGCAGCTTAATAGTCGGGTACGAGCAGTACTTC. The rearrangement links TRBV13 to TRBJ2-7; D ambiguous. Germline CDR1 is PRHDT and CDR2 is FYEKMQ (reference sequence). The CDR3 totals 13 residues. Trimming stripped 2 bases from V and 4 bases from J, with 9 bases between.

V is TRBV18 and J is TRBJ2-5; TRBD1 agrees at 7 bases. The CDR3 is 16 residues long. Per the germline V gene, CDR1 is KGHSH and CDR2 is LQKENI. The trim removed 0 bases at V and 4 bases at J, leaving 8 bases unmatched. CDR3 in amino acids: CASSPPRDRTLETQYF. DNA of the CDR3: TGTGCCAGCTCACCACCCCGGGACAGAACTTTAGAGACCCAGTACTTC.

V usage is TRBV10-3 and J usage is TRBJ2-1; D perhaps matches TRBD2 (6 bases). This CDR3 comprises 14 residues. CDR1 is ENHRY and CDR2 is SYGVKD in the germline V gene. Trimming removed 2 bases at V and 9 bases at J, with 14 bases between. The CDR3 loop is CAISETSGWSEQFF. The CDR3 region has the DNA TGTGCCATCAGTGAGACAAGCGGGTGGAGTGAGCAGTTCTTC.